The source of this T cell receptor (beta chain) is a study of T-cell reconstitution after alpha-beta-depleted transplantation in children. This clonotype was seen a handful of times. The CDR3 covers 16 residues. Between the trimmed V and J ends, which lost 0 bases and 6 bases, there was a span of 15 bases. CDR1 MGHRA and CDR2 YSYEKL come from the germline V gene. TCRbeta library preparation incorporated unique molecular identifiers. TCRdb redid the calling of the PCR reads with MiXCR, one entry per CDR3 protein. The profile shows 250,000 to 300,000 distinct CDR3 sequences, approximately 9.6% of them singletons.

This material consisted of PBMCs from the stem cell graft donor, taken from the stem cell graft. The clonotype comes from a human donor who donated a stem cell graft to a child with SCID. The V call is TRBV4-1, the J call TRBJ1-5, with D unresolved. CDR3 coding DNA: TGCGCCAGCAGCCAAGAAGGGCGGGCGGAAGGTCAGCCCCAGCATTTT. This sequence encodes CASSQEGRAEGQPQHF.